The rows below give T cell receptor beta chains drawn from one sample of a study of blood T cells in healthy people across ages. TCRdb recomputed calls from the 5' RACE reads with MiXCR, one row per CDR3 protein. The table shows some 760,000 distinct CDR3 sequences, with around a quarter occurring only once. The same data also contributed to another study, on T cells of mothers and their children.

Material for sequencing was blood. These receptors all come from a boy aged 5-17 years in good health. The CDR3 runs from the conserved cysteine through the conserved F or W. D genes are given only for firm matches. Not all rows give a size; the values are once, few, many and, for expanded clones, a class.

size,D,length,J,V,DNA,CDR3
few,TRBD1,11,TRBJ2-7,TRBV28,TGTGCCAGGGTTAACGCGGGACAGGGGTACTTC,CARVNAGQGYF
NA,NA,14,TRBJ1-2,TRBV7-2,TGTGCCAGCAGCGCGAGGGGGGGGAGATATGGCTACACCTTC,CASSARGGRYGYTF
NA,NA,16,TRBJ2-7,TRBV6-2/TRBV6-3,TGTGCCAGCAGCATCCAAAACGGGCCTGACGACTACGAGCAGTACTTC,CASSIQNGPDDYEQYF
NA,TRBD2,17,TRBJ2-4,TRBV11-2,TGTGCCAGCAGGGGCCTAGCGGGGAAGATAGCCAAAAACATTCAGTACTTC,CASRGLAGKIAKNIQYF
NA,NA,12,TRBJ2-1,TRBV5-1,TGCGCCAGCAGCTTGGGGAGTTGGGAGCAGTTCTTC,CASSLGSWEQFF
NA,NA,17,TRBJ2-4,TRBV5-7,TGTGCCAGCAGCTTGGGACCCGACCGGGACACCCAAAACATTCAGTACTTC,CASSLGPDRDTQNIQYF
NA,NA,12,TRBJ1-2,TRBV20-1,TGCAGTGCTTCGGACCTAAACTATGGCTACACCTTC,CSASDLNYGYTF
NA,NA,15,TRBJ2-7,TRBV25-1,TGTGCCAGCAGGGAGTCGCGGGAGACAGGCCACGAGCAGTACTTC,CASRESRETGHEQYF
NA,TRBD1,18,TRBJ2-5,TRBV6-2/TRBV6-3,TGTGCCAGCAGCCCCGGGACAGCTACTCCAGGGGGTCAAGAGACCCAGTACTTC,CASSPGTATPGGQETQYF
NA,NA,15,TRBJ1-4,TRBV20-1,TGCAGTGCTAGAGATCCACAGACCGGGGCTGAAAAACTGTTTTTT,CSARDPQTGAEKLFF
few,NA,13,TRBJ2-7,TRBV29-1,TGCAGCGCTGCGAGACAGATGACCTACGAGCAGTACTTC,CSAARQMTYEQYF
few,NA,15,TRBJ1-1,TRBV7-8,TGTGCCAGCAGCCTGCGCGGGACGAGGAACACTGAAGCTTTCTTT,CASSLRGTRNTEAFF
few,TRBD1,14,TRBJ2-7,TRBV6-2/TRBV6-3,TGTGCCAGCATCCAGGGGGCCCTAGCCTACGAGCAGTACTTC,CASIQGALAYEQYF
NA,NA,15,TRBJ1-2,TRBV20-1,TGCAGTGCTAGAGATCGCGGCGGCTTCAACTATGGCTACACCTTC,CSARDRGGFNYGYTF
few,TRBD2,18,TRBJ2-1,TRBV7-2,TGTGCCAGCAGCTTACGGACTAGCGGGGGGGCCATGAACAATGAGCAGTTCTTC,CASSLRTSGGAMNNEQFF
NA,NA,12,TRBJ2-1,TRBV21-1,TGTGCCAGGTACGGAGGCCCCAATGAGCAGTTCTTC,CARYGGPNEQFF
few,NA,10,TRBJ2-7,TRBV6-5,TGTGCCAGTAGGGGAAACGAGCAGTACTTC,CASRGNEQYF
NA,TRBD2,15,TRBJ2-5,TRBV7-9,TGTGCCAGCAGCTCTCTAGCGGGGGGGCTGGAGACCCAGTACTTC,CASSSLAGGLETQYF
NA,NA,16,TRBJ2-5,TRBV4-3,TGCGCCAGCAGCCAAGATGTCGGGGGAATGGGAGAGACCCAGTACTTC,CASSQDVGGMGETQYF
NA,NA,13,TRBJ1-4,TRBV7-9,TGTGCCAGCAGCCAACGCACTACGGAAAAACTGTTTTTT,CASSQRTTEKLFF
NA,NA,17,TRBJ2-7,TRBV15,TGTGCCACCAGCAGAGCCCACAAGGGGTCAAGCTCCTACGAGCAGTACTTC,CATSRAHKGSSSYEQYF
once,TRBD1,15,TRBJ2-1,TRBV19,TGTGCCAGTAGTCCCGGGACAGGGGCGGGATGGGAGCAGTTCTTC,CASSPGTGAGWEQFF
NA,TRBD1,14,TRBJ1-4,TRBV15,TGTGCCACCAGTACGACAGGGGGAGGCGAAAAACTGTTTTTT,CATSTTGGGEKLFF
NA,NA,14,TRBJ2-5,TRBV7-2,TGTGCCAGCAGCTTACCAGGTTACCGAGAGACCCAGTACTTC,CASSLPGYRETQYF
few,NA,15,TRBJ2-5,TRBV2,TGTGCCAGCAGTGAAGCGCGACCAGCGGAAGAGACCCAGTACTTC,CASSEARPAEETQYF
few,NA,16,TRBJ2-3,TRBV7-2,TGTGCCAGCAGCTTAGGGGGGGGGCCAAATACAGATACGCAGTATTTT,CASSLGGGPNTDTQYF
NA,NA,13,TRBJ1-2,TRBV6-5,TGTGCCAGCAGTATGACAGGCACTTACGGCTACACCTTC,CASSMTGTYGYTF